The 25 T cell receptor beta chains listed next were all sequenced from one sample in a study of T cells in Graves' hyperthyroidism and ophthalmopathy. The CDR3 regions of TCR beta were amplified from RNA transcripts. The TCR CDR3 was amplified in a first-round RT-PCR using the HTBI primer set. One entry per CDR3 protein, called by TCRdb with MiXCR from the multiplex PCR reads. The sample holds about 610,000 distinct CDR3 sequences, 14% to 15% seen once. Sequencing input: blood. These receptors were taken from a woman in her 40s with Graves' ophthalmopathy.

This clonotype occurred many times. The chain links TRBV15 to TRBJ1-5; TRBD1 is a possible D gene (5 bases). CDR3 length equals 14 residues. The germline V gene encodes CDR1 LNHNV and CDR2 YYDKDF (reference sequence). Trimming stripped 5 bases from V and 3 bases from J, with 11 bases between. The CDR3 sequence is CATSGGVHNQPQHF. CDR3 nucleotides: TGTGCCACCAGCGGGGGTGTTCACAATCAGCCCCAGCATTTT.

Many counts were recorded for this clonotype. The chain links TRBV4-1 to TRBJ2-2; D call uncertain. The V gene lost 4 bases and the J gene lost 0 bases, with 3 bases spanning the gap. Germline values: CDR1 MGHRA, CDR2 YSYEKL. The CDR3 sequence is 13 residues long. This CDR3 is CASSRANTGELFF. The CDR3 DNA is TGCGCCAGCAGCCGTGCGAACACCGGGGAGCTGTTTTTT.

Concerning this clonotype itself: This may be a read error: a much more frequent sequence differs by one nucleotide. V and J are TRBV20-1 and TRBJ2-7, with TRBD2 as a possible D gene (6 bases). CDR1 DFQATT and CDR2 SNEGSKA come from the germline V gene (reference sequence). The CDR3 contains 11 residues. Trimming took 3 bases from V and 3 from J, leaving 6 bases between them. The chain's CDR3 is CSARRDYEQYF. CDR3 nucleotide sequence: TGCAGTGCTAGGCGGGACTACGAGCAGTACTTC.

This clonotype was observed at least ten times. The chain links TRBV28 to TRBJ1-5, with D perhaps TRBD1 (6 bases). The V and J ends lost 5 bases and 4 bases respectively, with 15 bases between them. Germline V CDR1 and CDR2: MDHEN, SYDVKM. The CDR3 extends over 15 amino acids. The CDR3 nucleotides read TGTGCCAGCAGTACAAGAGACAGGCTAAATCAGCCCCAGCATTTT. It codes for CASSTRDRLNQPQHF. The full variable domain, in which reference TRBV28 and TRBJ1-5 provide the parts outside the CDR3, is DVKVTQSSRYLVKRTGEKVFLECVQDMDHENMFWYRQDPGLGLRLIYFSYDVKMKEKGDIPEGYSVSREKKERFSLILESASTNQTSMYLCASSTRDRLNQPQHFGDGTRLSIL.

The gene calls are TRBV12-3 or TRBV12-4 and TRBJ1-3, with TRBD1 identical over 8 bases. V dropped 7 bases and J dropped 1; count of bases not matched to a gene: 3. The CDR3 contains 14 residues. The CDR3 loop is CASTRTGSGNTIYF. For the CDR3, the DNA is TGTGCCAGCACCCGGACAGGGTCTGGAAACACCATATATTTT.

This clonotype was detected only a few times. This chain links TRBV11-2 with TRBJ2-5, with D perhaps matching TRBD2 (5 bases). The CDR3 consists of 14 residues. Trimming took off 1 base at V and 5 bases at J, with 11 bases between the two ends. Germline lookup yields CDR1 SGHAT and CDR2 FQNNGV. CDR3 in DNA: TGTGCCAGCAGCTTAGCGGGATTGAGTGAGACCCAGTACTTC. Translated: CASSLAGLSETQYF.

The table lists this clonotype with many counts. The genes are TRBV7-6 and TRBJ2-2; TRBD2 aligns across 7 bases. The length of the CDR3 is 15 residues. Germline values: CDR1 SGHVS, CDR2 FNYEAQ. V was pared by 4 bases and J by 7 bases, with 9 bases of the junction left unmatched. CDR3 region: CASSSPTSSYGELFF. CDR3 sequence (DNA): TGTGCCAGCAGCTCCCCGACTAGCTCCTACGGGGAGCTGTTTTTT.

The sample holds many counts of this clonotype. The V call is TRBV28, the J call TRBJ1-1; D is perhaps TRBD1 (5 bases). Trimming removed 2 bases from V and 1 base from J, with 8 bases in between. The CDR3 contains 14 residues. Germline CDR1 MDHEN, CDR2 SYDVKM. CDR3 in DNA: TGTGCCAGCAGTTTAAGTCAGGGGAACACTGAAGCTTTCTTT. Amino acids: CASSLSQGNTEAFF.

This clonotype was picked up many times. The chain uses TRBV10-3 and TRBJ2-7; 9 positions match TRBD1. The CDR3 sequence is 13 residues long. Germline trimming cut 6 bases from V and 5 bases from J; bases unmatched to any gene: 5. Germline CDR1 ENHRY, CDR2 SYGVKD. CDR3 in amino acids: CAISRDRDHEQYF. For the CDR3, the DNA is TGTGCCATCAGCCGGGACAGGGACCACGAGCAGTACTTC.

CDR3 protein: CASNAPGLGVYEQYF. The DNA of the CDR3 is TGTGCCAGCAACGCTCCGGGACTAGGGGTCTACGAGCAGTACTTC. The chain employs TRBV12-3 or TRBV12-4 and TRBJ2-7; 8 bases agree with TRBD2. The trim removed 7 bases at V and 3 bases at J, leaving 11 bases unmatched. The CDR3 covers 15 residues.

This clonotype was picked up many times. The genes are TRBV30 and TRBJ1-1, with TRBD1 matching 8 bases. J gave up 5 bases and V 4 bases, and 6 bases lay outside the gene matches. Per the germline V gene, CDR1 is GTSNPN and CDR2 is SVGIG (reference sequence). The CDR3 length is 13 residues. For the CDR3, the DNA is TGTGCCTGGATTAGTACAGGGGGGACTGAAGCTTTCTTT. As protein: CAWISTGGTEAFF.

There are many counts of this clonotype. This chain uses TRBV6-1 with TRBJ1-1; 8 bases line up with TRBD1. Germline V gene data show CDR1 as MNHNS and CDR2 as SASEGT. The CDR3 is 12 amino acids. The ends lost 6 bases at V and 6 bases at J; junction bases unmatched: 3. CDR3 DNA: TGTGCCAGCAGCTTGACAGGGGCTGAAGCTTTCTTT. Translated: CASSLTGAEAFF.

This clonotype was counted at least ten times. This sequence joins TRBV19 and TRBJ2-5, with D maybe TRBD2 (5 bases). This CDR3 is 15 amino acids long. V dropped 3 bases and J dropped 0 bases, with 11 bases sitting between them. Germline-derived CDR1 and CDR2 are LNHDA and SQIVND (reference sequence). This chain's CDR3 is CASSMSGRYQETQYF. CDR3 bases: TGTGCCAGTAGTATGAGCGGCAGGTACCAAGAGACCCAGTACTTC. The variable domain in full, with the rest retrieved from reference TRBV19 and TRBJ2-5, is DGGITQSPKYLFRKEGQNVTLSCEQNLNHDAMYWYRQDPGQGLRLIYYSQIVNDFQKGDIAEGYSVSREKKESFPLTVTSAQKNPTAFYLCASSMSGRYQETQYFGPGTRLLVL.

This clonotype was recorded many times. The chain recombines TRBV21-1 with TRBJ1-2; TRBD1 was called by the table and not checked on the DNA. TRBV21-1 constitutes a pseudogene. The CDR3 has 20 residues. CDR3 bases: TGTGCCAGCAGGGGAATCATAGTAGGGGGACAGGGGTCACTCCACTATGGCTACACCTTC. Protein sequence: CASRGIIVGGQGSLHYGYTF.

This clonotype showed up many times. The chain couples TRBV15 to TRBJ2-7; D is perhaps TRBD1 (6 bases). CDR1 is LNHNV and CDR2 is YYDKDF in the germline V gene (reference sequence). The CDR3 covers 16 residues. V dropped 3 bases and J dropped 5 bases, with 20 bases sitting between them. CDR3 amino acids: CATSRAPGHAGDEQYF. DNA of the CDR3: TGTGCCACCAGCAGGGCCCCGGGACACGCCGGTGACGAGCAGTACTTC.

This clonotype was recorded many times. The chain couples TRBV29-1 to TRBJ2-2, with 14 bases aligning to TRBD2. CDR3 length equals 20 residues. Germline V gene lookup returns CDR1 SQVTM and CDR2 ANQGSEA. The V gene end was trimmed by 1 base and the J gene end by 5 bases; junction bases not matched to a gene: 15. The CDR3 loop is CSVEGNAGTSGSMRTGELFF. DNA for the CDR3: TGCAGCGTTGAAGGGAACGCCGGGACTAGCGGGAGTATGCGGACCGGGGAGCTGTTTTTT.

This clonotype was seen ten or more times. The chain links TRBV12-3 or TRBV12-4 to TRBJ1-1, with D possibly TRBD1 on 6 matching bases. The CDR3 runs to 15 residues. With 4 bases removed from V and 1 base from J, the gap between germline ends came to 13 bases. CDR3: CASSYRPQGNTEAFF. The CDR3 coding sequence is TGTGCCAGCAGTTATCGGCCACAGGGGAACACTGAAGCTTTCTTT.

This clonotype was counted between two and nine times. The chain couples TRBV2 to TRBJ1-4; D might be TRBD1 (5 bases). The V and J ends lost 2 bases and 3 bases respectively, with 10 bases between them. The CDR3 extends over 15 amino acids. Germline V gene data show CDR1 as SNHLY and CDR2 as FYNNEI. CDR3 region: CASSERRGPNEKLFF. The CDR3 DNA sequence: TGTGCCAGCAGTGAAAGGAGGGGACCTAATGAAAAACTGTTTTTT.

The chain recombines TRBV6-1 with TRBJ2-2; TRBD2 might be the D (6 bases). Germline assignment: CDR1 MNHNS and CDR2 SASEGT. CDR3 length: 13 residues. V lost 7 bases to trimming and J lost 6 bases, with 12 bases between them. CDR3 sequence (DNA): TGTGCCAGCATGGCGGGATCGGCCGGGGAGCTGTTTTTT. It codes for CASMAGSAGELFF.

This clonotype was seen ten or more times. The chain uses TRBV28 and TRBJ2-5; the match to TRBD2 covers 9 bases. Germline values: CDR1 MDHEN, CDR2 SYDVKM. The CDR3 has 14 residues. V lost 3 bases and J lost 7; bases outside the gene matches: 6. The CDR3 spells CASSFLAGPTTQYF. In DNA form, the CDR3 reads TGTGCCAGCAGTTTCCTAGCGGGGCCCACGACCCAGTACTTC.

The rearrangement uses TRBV11-3 and TRBJ2-2; 8 bases agree with TRBD1. CDR1 and CDR2 from the germline V gene are SGHNT and YENEEA. V shed 5 bases, J shed 4 bases, and the junction held 6 bases outside the gene matches. The CDR3 contains 15 residues. CDR3 residues: CASSPSQGVTGELFF. DNA for the CDR3: TGTGCCAGCAGCCCGTCACAGGGGGTCACCGGGGAGCTGTTTTTT.

This clonotype has at least ten counts. V and J are TRBV28 and TRBJ2-7, with D unclear. Deletions cut 6 bases from V and 5 bases from J, with 14 bases between. The CDR3 totals 13 residues. CDR1 and CDR2 (germline): MDHEN, SYDVKM. DNA for the CDR3: TGTGCCAGCAGCCCGATGCCGGATGACGAGCAGTACTTC. Translation gives CASSPMPDDEQYF.

In this sample, this clonotype turned up a few times. The chain recombines TRBV5-1 with TRBJ1-2; the D gene is possibly TRBD1 (6 bases). The germline V gene has CDR1 SGHRS and CDR2 YFSETQ. This CDR3 region has 14 residues. V was trimmed by 4 bases and J by 6 bases, leaving 16 bases between them. The CDR3 is CASSQGRGENGYTF. The CDR3 coding sequence is TGCGCCAGCAGCCAGGGAAGGGGGGAAAATGGCTACACCTTC.

This clonotype has just a few counts. The chain employs TRBV10-1 and TRBJ2-7; TRBD2 agrees at 13 bases. J lost 3 bases, V lost 2 bases, and 13 bases had no gene match. There are 19 residues in the CDR3. CDR1 is WNHNN and CDR2 is SYGVQD in the germline V gene (reference sequence). The CDR3 sequence is CASSERGDRGLAGLYEQYF. The CDR3 DNA reads as TGCGCCAGCAGTGAGAGGGGGGACAGGGGACTAGCGGGACTCTACGAGCAGTACTTC.

The sample holds many counts of this clonotype. The chain employs TRBV25-1 and TRBJ2-2; the D gene is possibly TRBD1 (5 bases). Trimming took off 7 bases at V and 6 bases at J, with 18 bases between the two ends. Germline lookup yields CDR1 MGHDK and CDR2 SYGVNS. The CDR3 is made up of 15 amino acids. CDR3 sequence: CASTLDSVGAGELFF. CDR3 coding DNA: TGTGCCAGCACCCTTGACAGCGTTGGCGCCGGGGAGCTGTTTTTT.